This T cell receptor beta chain was profiled in a study of T cells expressing NK-cell markers. At the level of the study: Sequencing covered eight donors, seven HCMV-seropositive and one seronegative.

No DNA is given; TCRdb re-called the 5' RACE reads and lists each CDR3 protein once. This sample's table reports roughly 430,000 distinct CDR3 sequences. CDR1 is GTSNPN, CDR2 SVGIG, per germline (reference sequence). CDR3 size: 15 residues. The sample comprised blood T cells: a sorted CD56 or NKG2C T cell subset, CD4+ or CD8+ T cells, or bulk PBMC T cells (not recorded which). J is TRBJ2-1 and V is TRBV30; lacking DNA, the TRBD2 call made by TCRdb goes unchecked. The receptor was isolated from a woman between 18 and 70 years old in good health. The CDR3 here is CAWSVMASGYNEQFF.